These 21 T cell receptor beta chains were sequenced from one sample in a study of blood T cell repertoires in COVID-19. Assay used: immunoSEQ multiplex PCR; TCRdb lists only in-frame clones, some missing. This repertoire shows some 100,000 clones, approximately 91% found once; its top ten account for about 6.3%. The sequenced sample was peripheral blood. These receptor sequences come from a woman aged 60-75 years with acute or convalescent COVID-19.

V gene TRBV6-2 or TRBV6-3 combines with J gene TRBJ2-7; 9 nucleotides align to TRBD2. CDR1 is MNHEY, CDR2 SVGEGT, per germline. This CDR3 region has 15 residues. V lost 5 bases and J lost 7; bases outside the gene matches: 12. The CDR3 reads CASSEAGGALGEQYF. CDR3 coding DNA: TGTGCCAGCAGTGAGGCGGGAGGGGCGCTCGGGGAGCAGTACTTC.

The chain has TRBV18 and TRBJ2-2; D unresolved. V was cut by 0 bases and J by 8 bases, with 7 bases left in between. CDR3 length: 13 residues. Germline assignment: CDR1 KGHSH and CDR2 LQKENI. CDR3: CASSPPRVGELFF. CDR3 bases: TGTGCCAGCTCACCACCGAGAGTGGGGGAGCTGTTTTTT.

This clone was counted between two and nine times. The CDR3 loop reads CASSSGREQYV. CDR3 sequence (DNA): TGTGCCAGCAGTTCCGGTCGCGAGCAGTACGTC. The V call is TRBV12-3 or TRBV12-4, the J call TRBJ2-7; the D is unclear. CDR3 size: 11 residues. V was shortened by 4 bases and J by 6 bases, with 7 bases between the two germline ends.

The chain employs TRBV19 and TRBJ1-1; the D gene is possibly TRBD1 (5 bases). Germline assignment: CDR1 LNHDA and CDR2 SQIVND (reference sequence). CDR3 length: 12 amino acids. The V gene lost 5 bases and the J gene lost 7 bases, with 11 bases spanning the gap. CDR3 amino acids: CASSPRRGEAFF. Written as DNA, the CDR3 is TGTGCCAGTAGTCCCCGTAGGGGTGAAGCTTTCTTT.

This sequence joins TRBV25-1 and TRBJ1-1, with no clear D. This CDR3 is 14 amino acids long. Germline V lookup: CDR1 MGHDK, CDR2 SYGVNS. The V end lost 5 bases, the J end lost 3 bases, and 13 bases lay between the germline ends. The CDR3 region is CASSPLGGDTEAFF. The CDR3 DNA sequence: TGTGCCAGCAGTCCCCTAGGAGGTGACACTGAAGCTTTCTTT.

The chain is built from TRBV9 and TRBJ1-2; 8 bases match TRBD1. The CDR3 runs to 14 residues. Germline CDR1 and CDR2: SGDLS and YYNGEE. Losses at the gene ends were 5 bases for V and 10 bases for J; bases not matched to a gene: 13. The CDR3: CASRADRGWWDYTF. In DNA, the CDR3 is TGTGCCAGCAGAGCTGACAGGGGATGGTGGGACTACACCTTC.

This CDR3 reads CASSLTLSSGNRQDTQYF. Here the CDR3 DNA reads TGTGCCAGCAGCTTAACACTATCTAGCGGGAACCGCCAAGATACGCAGTATTTT. The V gene is TRBV7-3, the J gene TRBJ2-3; 9 positions match TRBD2. The CDR3 covers 18 residues. The ends lost 0 bases at V and 5 bases at J; junction bases unmatched: 12. Germline V CDR1 and CDR2: SGHTA, FQGTGA.

This chain links TRBV2 with TRBJ1-5; 8 positions match TRBD1. The V segment lost 4 bases and the J segment 7 bases; nucleotides outside the gene matches: 18. CDR1 and CDR2 from the germline V gene are SNHLY and FYNNEI. There are 18 residues in the CDR3. In DNA, the CDR3 is TGTGCCAGCAGTGCAGCAAGGGGGGGTGACAGGGGATCCCAGCCCCAGCATTTT. It encodes CASSAARGGDRGSQPQHF.

V gene TRBV6-1 combines with J gene TRBJ1-1; D unresolved. With 1 base removed from V and 0 bases from J, the gap between germline ends came to 12 bases. Germline assignment: CDR1 MNHNS and CDR2 SASEGT. The CDR3 has 16 amino acids. DNA for the CDR3: TGTGCCAGCAGTGAAGTATGGCGGTCAGTGAACACTGAAGCTTTCTTT. This sequence encodes CASSEVWRSVNTEAFF.

V usage is TRBV18 and J usage is TRBJ2-2; 11 bases line up with TRBD2. CDR1 KGHSH and CDR2 LQKENI come from the germline V gene. The CDR3 has 17 amino acids. The V segment lost 8 bases and the J segment 3 bases; nucleotides outside the gene matches: 11. The CDR3 region has the DNA TGTGCCAGCAGCCCCCGGAAACTAGCGGGAGACACCGGGGAGCTGTTTTTT. Residues: CASSPRKLAGDTGELFF.

This clone was counted a single time. The chain is built from TRBV24-1 and TRBJ2-2; tentatively, D is TRBD2 (6 bases). Trimming cost V 4 bases and J 0 bases, with 14 bases left between them. The germline V gene encodes CDR1 KGHDR and CDR2 SFDVKD. CDR3 length: 17 residues. CDR3 loop: CATSEVWGGANTGELFF. The CDR3 nucleotides are TGTGCCACCAGTGAAGTTTGGGGCGGGGCGAACACCGGGGAGCTGTTTTTT.

The chain carries TRBV3-1 (or the pseudogene TRBV3-2) and TRBJ2-1; the D gene is possibly TRBD1 (5 bases). V was pared by 1 base and J by 2 bases, with 15 bases between. This CDR3 comprises 17 residues. The germline V gene has CDR1 LGHDT and CDR2 YNNKEL (reference sequence). The CDR3 spells CASSQGNLGLPYNEQFF. The CDR3 DNA reads as TGTGCCAGCAGCCAAGGTAATCTGGGGCTTCCCTACAATGAGCAGTTCTTC.

The table lists this clone with a few counts. This sequence joins TRBV2 and TRBJ1-5, with 7 nucleotides matching TRBD1. The CDR3 covers 12 residues. Per the germline V gene, CDR1 is SNHLY and CDR2 is FYNNEI. J was trimmed by 7 bases and V by 5 bases; bases with no gene match: 2. The CDR3: CASSPGGQPQHF. The CDR3 coding sequence is TGTGCCAGCAGTCCAGGGGGACAGCCCCAGCATTTT.

The chain joins TRBV7-3 to TRBJ1-1; 8 bases fit TRBD1. Germline CDR1 is SGHTA and CDR2 is FQGTGA. This CDR3 contains 15 residues. Trimming took 1 base from V and 4 from J; bases not matched to a gene: 5. The CDR3 protein is CASSLNRGRGTEAFF. CDR3 DNA: TGTGCCAGCAGCTTAAACAGGGGGAGGGGCACTGAAGCTTTCTTT.

This clone occurred once. The V gene is TRBV12-3 or TRBV12-4, the J gene TRBJ2-7; tentative D call: TRBD1 (6 bases). The CDR3 sequence is 13 residues long. The CDR3 protein is CASGLGADFEQYV. The CDR3 DNA follows: TGTGCCAGCGGTTTGGGGGCGGATTTCGAGCAGTACGTC.

The chain couples TRBV12-5 to TRBJ2-1; D is perhaps TRBD2 (6 bases). Looked up from germline, CDR1 is LGHNT and CDR2 is FRNRAP. Trimming took off 4 bases at V and 9 bases at J, with 10 bases between the two ends. The CDR3 length is 12 residues. DNA for the CDR3: TGTGCTAGTGGTTCAAGGGGAGGTGAGCAGTTCTTC. As protein: CASGSRGGEQFF.

V is TRBV10-3 and J is TRBJ1-6; D perhaps matches TRBD1 (5 bases). The germline V and J ends were trimmed by 10 bases and 7 bases, with 17 bases remaining between them. Germline CDR1 and CDR2: ENHRY and SYGVKD. The CDR3 length is 14 residues. CDR3 DNA: TGTGCCACCAGGGAACTAAGTGACAATTCACCCCTCCACTTT. It specifies CATRELSDNSPLHF.

This chain connects TRBV29-1 to TRBJ1-2; the match to TRBD1 covers 10 bases. Trimming removed 3 bases from V and 8 bases from J; junction bases left unmatched: 3. The CDR3 contains 12 residues. Germline V CDR1 and CDR2: SQVTM, ANQGSEA. DNA for the CDR3: TGCAGCGTTGAGGGACAGGGGATAGGCTACACCTTC. Translating gives CSVEGQGIGYTF.

The V and J genes are TRBV6-5 and TRBJ2-3; D perhaps matches TRBD2 (5 bases). The CDR3 length is 13 residues. Germline CDR1 reads MNHEY; CDR2 reads SVGAGI. V was pared by 3 bases and J by 4 bases, with 8 bases between. CDR3 in amino acids: CASSYGGADTQYF. The CDR3 DNA reads as TGTGCCAGCAGTTATGGAGGTGCAGATACGCAGTATTTT.

The V gene is TRBV14, the J gene TRBJ1-1; D unclear. Germline CDR1 is SGHDN and CDR2 is FVKESK. Trimming cost V 3 bases and J 2 bases, with 7 bases left between them. The CDR3 spans 13 residues. In nucleotides, the CDR3 is TGTGCCAGCAGCCATTCCTTAAACACTGAAGCTTTCTTT. Translation gives CASSHSLNTEAFF.

The chain has TRBV30 and TRBJ1-6, with D possibly TRBD1 on 6 matching bases. With 2 bases removed from V and 9 bases from J, the gap between germline ends came to 14 bases. The CDR3 has 14 residues. In germline, CDR1 is GTSNPN, CDR2 SVGIG (reference sequence). CDR3 sequence (DNA): TGTGCCTGGAGTCTCGGGACAACTGGTTCACCCCTCCACTTT. Translating gives CAWSLGTTGSPLHF.